The 6 T cell receptor beta chains in this list originate from one sample, sequenced in a study of CD8 T cells in Susac syndrome. When the RNA was reverse transcribed, random hexamers were used with an input of about 0.45 to 1 ug. MiXCR was run by TCRdb on the immunoSEQ multiplex PCR reads, yielding one entry per CDR3 protein. The data contain fewer than 150,000 distinct CDR3 sequences, more than 90% of them singletons. The sample comprised CD4+ T cells from PBMCs. These receptors all stem from a human donor in good health.

The genes are TRBV27 and TRBJ2-7, with D perhaps TRBD2 (5 bases). Germline V gene sequence: CDR1 MNHEY, CDR2 SMNVEV (reference sequence). V gave up 8 bases and J gave up 0 bases, with 14 bases separating them. The CDR3 extends over 14 amino acids. Here the CDR3 DNA reads TGTGCCAGCTCGTCGGGGAGTTCCTCCTACGAGCAGTACTTC. This encodes CASSSGSSSYEQYF.

The chain couples TRBV12-3 or TRBV12-4 to TRBJ2-1; 11 positions match TRBD2. The junction had 5 bases not matched to a gene; V was cut back by 6 bases and J by 10 bases. The CDR3 is made up of 13 amino acids. This CDR3 reads CASRAGTSGEQFF. The CDR3 DNA sequence: TGTGCCAGCAGGGCCGGGACTAGCGGAGAGCAGTTCTTC.

The rearrangement joins TRBV6-5 to TRBJ2-1, with 7 positions matching TRBD2. J was trimmed by 8 bases and V by 6 bases; bases with no gene match: 13. The CDR3 consists of 15 residues. Germline loops: CDR1 MNHEY, CDR2 SVGAGI. The CDR3 nucleotides are TGTGCCAGCAGCCCGGGGGGACTAACGGTCTATGAGCAGTTCTTC. Protein product: CASSPGGLTVYEQFF.

The chain uses TRBV5-1 and TRBJ2-1; 8 positions agree with TRBD1. Per the germline V gene, CDR1 is SGHRS and CDR2 is YFSETQ. The CDR3 has 23 residues. The V segment lost 4 bases and the J segment 1 base; nucleotides outside the gene matches: 28. The CDR3 spells CASSHRGQGGGLAQRLSYNEQFF. CDR3 bases: TGCGCCAGCAGCCACCGCGGACAGGGAGGCGGGCTAGCCCAGAGGTTATCCTACAATGAGCAGTTCTTC.

The table lists this clonotype with a count of one. The chain couples TRBV3-1 to TRBJ1-4; D is uncertain. CDR1 LGHDT and CDR2 YNNKEL come from the germline V gene (reference sequence). The CDR3 sequence is 15 residues long. Trimming removed 2 bases from V and 0 bases from J, with 7 bases in between. In nucleotides, the CDR3 is TGTGCCAGCAGCCAATTCGCCTCAACTAATGAAAAACTGTTTTTT. It specifies CASSQFASTNEKLFF.

V usage is TRBV3-1 and J usage is TRBJ2-7; 10 bases are a match to TRBD1. Looked up from germline, CDR1 is LGHDT and CDR2 is YNNKEL (reference sequence). V lost 1 base, J lost 6 bases, and 3 bases stayed unmatched. This CDR3 contains 14 residues. Written as DNA, the CDR3 is TGTGCCAGCAGCCAAGGGACAGGGGGTTCCGAGCAGTACTTC. Protein product: CASSQGTGGSEQYF.